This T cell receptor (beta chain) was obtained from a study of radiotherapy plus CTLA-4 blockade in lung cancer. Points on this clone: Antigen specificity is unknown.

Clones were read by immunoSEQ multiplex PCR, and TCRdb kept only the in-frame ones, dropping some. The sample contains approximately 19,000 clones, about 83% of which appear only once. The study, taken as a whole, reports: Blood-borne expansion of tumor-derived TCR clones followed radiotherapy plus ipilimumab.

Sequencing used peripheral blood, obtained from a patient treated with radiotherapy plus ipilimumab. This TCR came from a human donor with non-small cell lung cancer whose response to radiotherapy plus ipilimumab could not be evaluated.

The CDR3 sequence is CASVERGLAPADTQYF. CDR3 nucleotides: TGTGCCAGCGTCGAGCGGGGGCTAGCACCCGCAGATACGCAGTATTTT. The genes are TRBV19 and TRBJ2-3; 8 bases are shared with TRBD2. The J segment lost 4 bases and the V segment lost 9 bases, leaving 15 bases of the junction unmatched. The V gene's germline CDR1 is LNHDA and CDR2 SQIVND (reference sequence). This CDR3 spans 16 amino acids.